Listed here is a single T cell receptor beta chain. The germline V gene has CDR1 SGHTA and CDR2 FQGTGA. The V gene lost 0 bases and the J gene lost 6 bases, with 12 bases spanning the gap. The CDR3 length is 15 residues. Survey-level immunoSEQ sequencing profiled the TCR beta repertoire. TCRdb's table, derived via immunoSEQ multiplex PCR, lists solely in-frame clones and lacks some. Among nearly 70,000 clones listed, around 93% were seen once. This clonotype originated in a man aged 35 to 55 with rheumatoid arthritis. The sequenced sample consisted of PBMCs. This chain connects TRBV7-3 to TRBJ1-5; possibly TRBD1 for D (5 bases). The CDR3 loop reads CASSLTGDGSQPQHF. Here the CDR3 DNA reads TGTGCCAGCAGCTTAACAGGGGACGGTTCTCAGCCCCAGCATTTT.